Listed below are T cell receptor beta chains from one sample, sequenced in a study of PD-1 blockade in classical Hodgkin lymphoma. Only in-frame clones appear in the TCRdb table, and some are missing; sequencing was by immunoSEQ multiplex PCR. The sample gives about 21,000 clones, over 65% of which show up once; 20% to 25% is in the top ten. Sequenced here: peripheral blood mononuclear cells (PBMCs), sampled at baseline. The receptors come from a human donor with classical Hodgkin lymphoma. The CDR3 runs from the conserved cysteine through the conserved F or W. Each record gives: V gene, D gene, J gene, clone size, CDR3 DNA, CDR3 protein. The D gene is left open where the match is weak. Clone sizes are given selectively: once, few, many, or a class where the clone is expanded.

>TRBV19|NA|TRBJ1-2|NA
TGTGCCAGTAGTACCTTGCCCGGGGGGAACTATGGCTACACCTTC
CASSTLPGGNYGYTF
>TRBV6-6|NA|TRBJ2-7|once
TGTGCCAGCAGTTACGGGGTCGCCGGAGAGCAGTACTTC
CASSYGVAGEQYF
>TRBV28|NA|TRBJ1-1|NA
TGTGCCAGCAGTTTGCTTGGGGTGAACATGAACACTGAAGCTTTCTTT
CASSLLGVNMNTEAFF
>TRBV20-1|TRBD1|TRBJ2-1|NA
TGCAGTGCTGACAGGGGGACTGAGCAGTTCTTC
CSADRGTEQFF
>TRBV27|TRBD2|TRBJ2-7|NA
TGTGCCAGCAGCCCCGGACTAGCGGGGGGTTTCGAGCAGTACTTC
CASSPGLAGGFEQYF
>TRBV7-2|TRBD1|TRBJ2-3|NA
TGTGCCAGCAGCTTAGAACAGGGGGCTAGCACAGATACGCAGTATTTT
CASSLEQGASTDTQYF
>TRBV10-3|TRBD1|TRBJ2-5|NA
TGTGCCATCAGTGATCAGGGGGCGAAACGGGAGACCCAGTACTTC
CAISDQGAKRETQYF
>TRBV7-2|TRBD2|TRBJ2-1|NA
TGTGCCAGCAGCTTAGCGGGCAGCGGGGGGGCCTCTCGCAATGAGCAGTTCTTC
CASSLAGSGGASRNEQFF
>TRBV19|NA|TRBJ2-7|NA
TGTGCCAGTAGTTTTCGTTCGGGACCGACCCGCTCCTACGAGCAGTACTTC
CASSFRSGPTRSYEQYF
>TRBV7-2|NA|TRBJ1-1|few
TGTGCCAGCAGCTTATCCGGGAATGAAGCTTTCTTT
CASSLSGNEAFF
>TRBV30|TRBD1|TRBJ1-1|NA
TGTGCCTGGAGGCAGGGGGAAGAAGTGTGGAGCACTGAAGCTTTCTTT
CAWRQGEEVWSTEAFF
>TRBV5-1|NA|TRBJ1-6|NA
TGCGCCAGCAGCTTGGATGGGCTCTATAATTCACCCCTCCACTTT
CASSLDGLYNSPLHF
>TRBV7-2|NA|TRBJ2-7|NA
TGTGCCAGCAGCCGGGGGCTAGTCTCCGAGCAGTACTTC
CASSRGLVSEQYF
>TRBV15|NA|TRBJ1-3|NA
TGTGCCACCAGCAGAGCGGGGGCGAGCTCTGGAAACACCATATATTTT
CATSRAGASSGNTIYF
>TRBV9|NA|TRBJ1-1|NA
TGTGCCAGCAGCGTAGGGGCTCTCACTGAAGCTTTCTTT
CASSVGALTEAFF
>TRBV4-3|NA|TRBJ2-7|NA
TGCGCCAGCAGCCAAGATCCCCGCCTAGGCGAGCAGTACTTC
CASSQDPRLGEQYF
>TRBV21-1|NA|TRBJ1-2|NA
TGTGCCAGCTCTCTCTTAGTGGGGACAGGTCCTGATGGCTACACCTTC
CASSLLVGTGPDGYTF
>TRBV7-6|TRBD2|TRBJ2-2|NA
TGTGCCAGCAGCTTGGGGACTAGCGCCTACACCGGGGAGCTGTTTTTT
CASSLGTSAYTGELFF
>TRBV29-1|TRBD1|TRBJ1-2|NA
TGCAGCGTTGAAGATCTCGTAGACAGGGGGAATGGCTACACCTTC
CSVEDLVDRGNGYTF
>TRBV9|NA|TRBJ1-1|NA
TGTGCCAGCAGCTCGAGCGGAGGGAACACTGAAGCTTTCTTT
CASSSSGGNTEAFF